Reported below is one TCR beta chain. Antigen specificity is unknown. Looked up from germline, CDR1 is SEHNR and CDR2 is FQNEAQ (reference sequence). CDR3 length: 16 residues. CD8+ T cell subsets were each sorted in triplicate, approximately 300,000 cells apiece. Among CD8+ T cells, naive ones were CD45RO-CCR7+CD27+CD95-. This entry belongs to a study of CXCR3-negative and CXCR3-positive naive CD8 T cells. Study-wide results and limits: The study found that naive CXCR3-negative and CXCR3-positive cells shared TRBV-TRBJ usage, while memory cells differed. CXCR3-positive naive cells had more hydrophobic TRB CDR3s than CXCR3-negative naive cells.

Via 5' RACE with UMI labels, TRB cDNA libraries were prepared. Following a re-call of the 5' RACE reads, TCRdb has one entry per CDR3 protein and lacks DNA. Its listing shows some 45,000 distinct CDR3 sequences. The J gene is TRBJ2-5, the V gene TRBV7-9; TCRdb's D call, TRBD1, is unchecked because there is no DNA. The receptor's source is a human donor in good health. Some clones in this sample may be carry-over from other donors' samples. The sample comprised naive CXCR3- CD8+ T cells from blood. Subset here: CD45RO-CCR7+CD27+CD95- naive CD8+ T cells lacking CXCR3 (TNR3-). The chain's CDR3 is CASSSPRTGRGKTQYF. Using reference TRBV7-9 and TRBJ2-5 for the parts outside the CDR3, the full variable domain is DTGVSQNPRHKITKRGQNVTFRCDPISEHNRLYWYRQTLGQGPEFLTYFQNEAQLEKSRLLSDRFSAERPKGSFSTLEIQRTEQGDSAMYLCASSSPRTGRGKTQYFGPGTRLLVL.